Sequencing of this T cell receptor beta chain was carried out in a study of spatial heterogeneity in lung cancer. Study-level findings and limits: Ubiquitous expanded tumor TCRs appeared in blood more at resection than follow-up.

After removal of 5 bases from V and 6 bases from J, the junction contained 11 bases not matched to a gene. In germline, CDR1 is SEHNR, CDR2 FQNEAQ (reference sequence). The CDR3 runs to 15 residues. Sample time point: sample taken at primary tumor resection. Sequencing covered unsorted whole RNA taken from tumor, nontumor lung or frozen PBMC. The approximately 78 donors had untreated early-stage non-small cell lung cancer. With respect to this clonotype: What it binds is not known.

Every TCR cDNA molecule bore a unique molecular identifier. TCRdb processed the 5' RACE reads anew with MiXCR; each CDR3 protein has one entry. The data contain around 63,000 distinct CDR3 sequences, 8.4% of them singletons. The receptor was derived from a female donor with early-stage non-small cell lung cancer. Material: PBMCs, obtained at surgery. V usage is TRBV7-9 and J usage is TRBJ1-1; 8 nucleotides match TRBD1. The CDR3 DNA is TGTGCCAGCAGCGGCGGACAGGGCGATACTTCTGAAGCTTTCTTT. Its protein product is CASSGGQGDTSEAFF.